Sequencing of this T cell receptor (beta chain) was carried out in a study of blood T cell repertoires in COVID-19. Study in general: The samples span acute and convalescent COVID-19 from the United States, Italy and Spain.

Cohort 3 recovery required two negative PCRs, clearance, or symptom resolution. This CDR3 is built from 14 residues. V lost 0 bases and J 6 bases, leaving 11 bases between the germline ends. Looked up from germline, CDR1 is MNHNS and CDR2 is SASEGT. Method: immunoSEQ multiplex PCR; TCRdb's copy keeps in-frame clones and lacks some. The table lists about 320,000 clones, approximately 88% of them singletons. The sequenced sample was PBMCs or T cells enriched from blood (not recorded which). The chain recombines TRBV6-1 with TRBJ1-2; no reliable D call. The sequence was obtained from a woman between 18 and 29 years old who had recovered from COVID-19. The CDR3 region is CASSEAGRYNGYTF. As DNA, the CDR3 is TGTGCCAGCAGTGAAGCAGGGAGATATAATGGCTACACCTTC.